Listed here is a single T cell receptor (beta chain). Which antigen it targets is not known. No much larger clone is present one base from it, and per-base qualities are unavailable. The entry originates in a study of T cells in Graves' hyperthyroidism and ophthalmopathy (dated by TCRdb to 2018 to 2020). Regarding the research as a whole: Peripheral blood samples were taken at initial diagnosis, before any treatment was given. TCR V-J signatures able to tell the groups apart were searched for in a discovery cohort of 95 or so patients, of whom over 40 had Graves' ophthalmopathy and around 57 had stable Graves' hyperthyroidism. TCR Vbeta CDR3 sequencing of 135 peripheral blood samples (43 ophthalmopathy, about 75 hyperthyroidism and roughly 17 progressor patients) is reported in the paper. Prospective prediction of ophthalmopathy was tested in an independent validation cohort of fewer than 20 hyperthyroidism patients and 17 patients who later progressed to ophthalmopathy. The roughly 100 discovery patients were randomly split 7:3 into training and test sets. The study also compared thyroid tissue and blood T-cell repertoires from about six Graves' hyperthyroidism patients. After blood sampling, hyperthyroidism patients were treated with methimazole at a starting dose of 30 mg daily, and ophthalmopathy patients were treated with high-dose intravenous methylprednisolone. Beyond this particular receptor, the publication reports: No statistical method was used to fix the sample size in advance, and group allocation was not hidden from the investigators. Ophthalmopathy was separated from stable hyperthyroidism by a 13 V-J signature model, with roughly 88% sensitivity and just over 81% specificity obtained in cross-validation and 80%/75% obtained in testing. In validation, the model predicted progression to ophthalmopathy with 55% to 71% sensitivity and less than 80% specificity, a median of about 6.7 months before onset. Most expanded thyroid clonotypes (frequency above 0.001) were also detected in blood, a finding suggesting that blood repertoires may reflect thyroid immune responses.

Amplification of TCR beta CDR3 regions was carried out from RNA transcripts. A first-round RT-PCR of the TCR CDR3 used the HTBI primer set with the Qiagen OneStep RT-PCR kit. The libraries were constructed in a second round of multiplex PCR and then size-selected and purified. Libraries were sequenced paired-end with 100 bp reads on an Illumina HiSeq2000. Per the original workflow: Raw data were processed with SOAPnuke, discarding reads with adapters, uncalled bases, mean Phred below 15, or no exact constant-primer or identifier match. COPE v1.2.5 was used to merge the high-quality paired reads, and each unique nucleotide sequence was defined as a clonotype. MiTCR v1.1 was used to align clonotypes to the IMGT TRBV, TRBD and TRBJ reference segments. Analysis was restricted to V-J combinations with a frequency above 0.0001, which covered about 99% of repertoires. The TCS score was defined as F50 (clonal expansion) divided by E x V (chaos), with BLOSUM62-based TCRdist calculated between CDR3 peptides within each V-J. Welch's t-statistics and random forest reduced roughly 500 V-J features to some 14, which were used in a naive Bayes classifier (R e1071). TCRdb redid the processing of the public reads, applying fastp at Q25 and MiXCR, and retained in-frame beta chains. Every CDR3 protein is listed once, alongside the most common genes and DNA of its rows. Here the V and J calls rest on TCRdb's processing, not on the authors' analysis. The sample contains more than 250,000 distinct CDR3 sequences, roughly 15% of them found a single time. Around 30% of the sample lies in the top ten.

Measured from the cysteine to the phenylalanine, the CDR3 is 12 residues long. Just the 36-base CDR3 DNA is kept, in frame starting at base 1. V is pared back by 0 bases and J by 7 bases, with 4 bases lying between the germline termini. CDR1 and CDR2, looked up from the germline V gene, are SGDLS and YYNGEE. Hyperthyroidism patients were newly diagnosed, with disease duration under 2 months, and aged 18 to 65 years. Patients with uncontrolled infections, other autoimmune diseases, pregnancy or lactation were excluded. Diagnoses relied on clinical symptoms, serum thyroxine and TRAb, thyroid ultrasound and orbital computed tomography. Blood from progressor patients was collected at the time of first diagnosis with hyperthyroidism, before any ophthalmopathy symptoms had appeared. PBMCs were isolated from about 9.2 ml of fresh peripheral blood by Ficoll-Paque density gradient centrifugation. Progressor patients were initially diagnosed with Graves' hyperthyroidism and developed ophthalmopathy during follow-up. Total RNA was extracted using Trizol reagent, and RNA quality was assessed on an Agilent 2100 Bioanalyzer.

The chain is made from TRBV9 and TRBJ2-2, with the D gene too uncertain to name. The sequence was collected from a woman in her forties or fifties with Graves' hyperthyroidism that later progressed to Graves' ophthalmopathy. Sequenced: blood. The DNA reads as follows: TGTGCCAGCAGCGTAGGGATCGGGGAGCTGTTTTTT. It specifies CASSVGIGELFF.